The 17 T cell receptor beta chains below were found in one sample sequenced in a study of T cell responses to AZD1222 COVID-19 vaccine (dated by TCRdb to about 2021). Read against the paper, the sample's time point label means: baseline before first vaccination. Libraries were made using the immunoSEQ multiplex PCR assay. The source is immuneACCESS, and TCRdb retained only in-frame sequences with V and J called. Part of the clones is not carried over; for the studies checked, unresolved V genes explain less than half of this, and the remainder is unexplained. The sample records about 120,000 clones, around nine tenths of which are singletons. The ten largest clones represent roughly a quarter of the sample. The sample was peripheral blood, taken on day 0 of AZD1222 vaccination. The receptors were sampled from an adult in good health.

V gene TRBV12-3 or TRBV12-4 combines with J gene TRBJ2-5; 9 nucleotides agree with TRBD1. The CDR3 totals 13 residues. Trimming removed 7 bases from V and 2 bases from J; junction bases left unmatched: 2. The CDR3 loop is CASMGTGQETQYF. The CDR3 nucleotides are TGTGCCAGCATGGGGACAGGGCAAGAGACCCAGTACTTC.

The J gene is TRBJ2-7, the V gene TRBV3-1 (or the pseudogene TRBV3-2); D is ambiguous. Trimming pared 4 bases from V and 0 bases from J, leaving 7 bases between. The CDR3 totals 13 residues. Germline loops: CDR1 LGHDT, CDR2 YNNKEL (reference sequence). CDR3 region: CASSLVPSYEQYF. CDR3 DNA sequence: TGTGCCAGCAGCCTGGTCCCCTCCTACGAGCAGTACTTC.

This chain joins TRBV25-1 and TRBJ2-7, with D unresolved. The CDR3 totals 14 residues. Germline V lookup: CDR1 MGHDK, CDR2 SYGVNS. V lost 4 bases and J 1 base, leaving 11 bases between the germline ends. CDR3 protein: CASSVHGESYEQYF. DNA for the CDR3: TGTGCCAGCAGTGTCCACGGAGAGTCCTACGAGCAGTACTTC.

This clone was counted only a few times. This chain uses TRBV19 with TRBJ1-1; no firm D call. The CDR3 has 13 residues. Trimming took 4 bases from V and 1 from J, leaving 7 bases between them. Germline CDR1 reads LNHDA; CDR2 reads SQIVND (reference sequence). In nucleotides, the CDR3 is TGTGCCAGTAGTAGCACAAGGAACACTGAAGCTTTCTTT. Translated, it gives CASSSTRNTEAFF.

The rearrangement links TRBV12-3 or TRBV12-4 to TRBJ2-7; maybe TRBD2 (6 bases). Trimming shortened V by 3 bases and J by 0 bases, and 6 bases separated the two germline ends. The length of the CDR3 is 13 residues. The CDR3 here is CASSLRDSYEQYF. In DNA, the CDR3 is TGTGCCAGCAGTTTGCGGGACTCCTACGAGCAGTACTTC.

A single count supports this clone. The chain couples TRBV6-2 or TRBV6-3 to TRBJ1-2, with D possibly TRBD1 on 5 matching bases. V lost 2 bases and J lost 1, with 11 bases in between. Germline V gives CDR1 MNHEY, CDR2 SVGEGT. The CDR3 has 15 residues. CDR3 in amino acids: CASSYDGHLNYGYTF. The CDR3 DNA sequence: TGTGCCAGCAGTTACGACGGACACCTTAACTATGGCTACACCTTC.

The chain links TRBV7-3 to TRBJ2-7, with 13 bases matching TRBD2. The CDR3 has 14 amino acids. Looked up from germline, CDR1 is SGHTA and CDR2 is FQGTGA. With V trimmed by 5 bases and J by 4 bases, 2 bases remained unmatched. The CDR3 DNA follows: TGTGCCAGCAGCCCGACTAGCGGGAGGTACGAGCAGTACTTC. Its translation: CASSPTSGRYEQYF.

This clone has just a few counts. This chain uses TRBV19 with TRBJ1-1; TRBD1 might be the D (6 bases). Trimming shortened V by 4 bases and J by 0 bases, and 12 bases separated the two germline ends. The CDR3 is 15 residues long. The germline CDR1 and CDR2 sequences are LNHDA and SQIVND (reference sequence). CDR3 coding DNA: TGTGCCAGTAGTAGAGGGGGGACTGTGAACACTGAAGCTTTCTTT. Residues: CASSRGGTVNTEAFF. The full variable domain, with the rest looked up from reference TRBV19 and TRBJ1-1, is DGGITQSPKYLFRKEGQNVTLSCEQNLNHDAMYWYRQDPGQGLRLIYYSQIVNDFQKGDIAEGYSVSREKKESFPLTVTSAQKNPTAFYLCASSRGGTVNTEAFFGQGTRLTVV.

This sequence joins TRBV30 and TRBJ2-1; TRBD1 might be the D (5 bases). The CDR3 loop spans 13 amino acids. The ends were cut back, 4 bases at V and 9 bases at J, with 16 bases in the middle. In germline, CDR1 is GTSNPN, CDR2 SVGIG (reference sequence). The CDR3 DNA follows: TGTGCCTGGACAGGGATAGAAACTGGTGAGCAGTTCTTC. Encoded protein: CAWTGIETGEQFF.

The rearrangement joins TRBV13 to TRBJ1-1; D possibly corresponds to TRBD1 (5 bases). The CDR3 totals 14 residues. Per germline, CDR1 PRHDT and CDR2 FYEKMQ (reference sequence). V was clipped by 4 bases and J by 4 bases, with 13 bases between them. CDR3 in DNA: TGTGCCAGCAGCTACAGGTTCGGGGGCACTGAAGCTTTCTTT. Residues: CASSYRFGGTEAFF.

The CDR3 reads CASSQEASGFSGYTF. The DNA for the CDR3 is TGCGCCAGCAGCCAAGAAGCGTCAGGGTTTAGTGGCTACACCTTC. The genes are TRBV4-3 and TRBJ1-2, with D perhaps TRBD1 (5 bases). V shed 0 bases and J shed 7 bases, with 15 bases lying between them. The CDR3 totals 15 residues. CDR1 is LGHNA, CDR2 YSLEER, per germline.

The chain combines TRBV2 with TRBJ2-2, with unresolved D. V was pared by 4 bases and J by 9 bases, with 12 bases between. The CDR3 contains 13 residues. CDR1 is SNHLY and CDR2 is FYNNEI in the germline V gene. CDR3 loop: CASSGRPDRELFF. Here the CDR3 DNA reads TGTGCCAGCAGTGGACGCCCGGATCGGGAGCTGTTTTTT.

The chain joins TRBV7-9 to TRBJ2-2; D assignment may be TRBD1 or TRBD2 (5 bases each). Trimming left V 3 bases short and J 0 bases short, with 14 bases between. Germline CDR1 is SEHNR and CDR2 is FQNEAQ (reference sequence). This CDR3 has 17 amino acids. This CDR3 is CASSFRDPSSNTGELFF. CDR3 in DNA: TGTGCCAGCAGCTTTCGGGACCCCTCGTCGAACACCGGGGAGCTGTTTTTT.

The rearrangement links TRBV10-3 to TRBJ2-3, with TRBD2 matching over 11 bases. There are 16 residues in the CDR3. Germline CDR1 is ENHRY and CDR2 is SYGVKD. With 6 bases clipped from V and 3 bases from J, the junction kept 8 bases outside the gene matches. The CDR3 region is CAISPGSSGRTDTQYF. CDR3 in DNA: TGTGCCATCAGCCCAGGGTCTAGCGGGAGGACAGATACGCAGTATTTT.

Here the CDR3 reads CASSPLGVAPYEQYF. The CDR3 nucleotides are TGTGCCAGCAGCCCCCTCGGGGTGGCCCCCTACGAGCAGTACTTC. The genes are TRBV7-2 and TRBJ2-7, with D tentatively TRBD2 (5 bases). Trimming took 5 bases from V and 2 from J, leaving 16 bases between them. This CDR3 has 15 residues. Germline CDR1 SGHTA, CDR2 FQGNSA.

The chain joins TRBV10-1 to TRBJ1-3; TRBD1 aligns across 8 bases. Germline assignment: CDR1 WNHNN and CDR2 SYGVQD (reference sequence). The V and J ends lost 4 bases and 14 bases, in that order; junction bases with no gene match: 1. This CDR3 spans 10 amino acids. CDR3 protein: CASSAGQVYF. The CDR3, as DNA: TGCGCCAGCAGTGCGGGACAGGTATATTTT.

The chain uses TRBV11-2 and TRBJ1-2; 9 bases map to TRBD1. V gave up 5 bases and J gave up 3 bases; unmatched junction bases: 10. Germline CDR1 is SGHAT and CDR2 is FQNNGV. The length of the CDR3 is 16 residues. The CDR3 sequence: CASSPKIQGAHYGYTF. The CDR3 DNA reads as TGTGCCAGCAGCCCCAAGATACAGGGGGCCCACTATGGCTACACCTTC.